This TCR beta chain appears in the sequencing data of a study of shared clonotypes between healthy human individuals. The protocol was immunoSEQ multiplex PCR, while the TCRdb copy is restricted to in-frame clones and leaves out a portion. The sample carries about 1.1 million clones, 77% recorded once. This CDR3 is built from 15 residues. The V end lost 4 bases, the J end lost 1 base, and 11 bases lay between the germline ends. Germline V gene sequence: CDR1 SGHAT, CDR2 FQNNGV. This clone has a single count. Sequencing used memory CD4+ T cells from PBMCs. The subset here: CD45RA-negative fraction. The clonotype originates from a man between 18 and 29 years old in good health. Some clones in this sample may be carry-over from other donors' samples. The chain carries TRBV11-2 and TRBJ2-1, with D perhaps being TRBD1 or TRBD2 (5 bases each). The CDR3 region has the DNA TGTGCCAGCAGCTCAGGGACGGGATCCTACAATGAGCAGTTCTTC. Translated: CASSSGTGSYNEQFF.